The T cell receptor beta chain under discussion was sequenced for a study of CD8 T cell repertoires and HIV-1 epitope variants. Turning to the study itself: T cells were stimulated with Twenty-five Gag and Nef peptides separately.

With regard to this clone: Its antigen is not known.

Study-level results: Eight to ten TCR beta clonotypes were antigen-specific, 5 to 7 apparently recognizing autologous or escape variants.

Produced via immunoSEQ multiplex PCR; TCRdb's table is partial and in-frame only. Of 4,500 or so clones listed, roughly 72% are singletons. Germline-derived CDR1 and CDR2 are MNHEY and SVGAGI. V was clipped by 2 bases and J by 6 bases, with 11 bases between them. The CDR3 is 14 residues long. The clonotype comes from a male donor with HIV. The rearrangement joins TRBV6-5 to TRBJ2-1, with D possibly being TRBD1 (5 bases). Material for sequencing was cultured CD8+ T cells derived from PBMCs. CDR3 in amino acids: CASSYDSSLNEQFF. The CDR3 DNA sequence: TGTGCCAGCAGTTACGACAGTTCCCTCAATGAGCAGTTCTTC.